This entry lists 23 T cell receptor beta chains sequenced from one sample in a study of T cell responses to AZD1222 COVID-19 vaccine. Some clones are missing from TCRdb's copy, which holds only in-frame ones; the method was immunoSEQ multiplex PCR. Among approximately 94,000 clones, about nine tenths were seen once, and the ten largest hold about 1.8%. The input for sequencing was peripheral blood, taken on day 0 of AZD1222 vaccination. The source of these receptors is an adult in good health.

V is TRBV30 and J is TRBJ1-2, with D perhaps TRBD1 (5 bases). Germline V CDR1 and CDR2: GTSNPN, SVGIG (reference sequence). Trimming shortened V by 3 bases and J by 4 bases, and 12 bases separated the two germline ends. This CDR3 region has 13 residues. CDR3: CAWSRDSPYGYTF. The CDR3 DNA is TGTGCCTGGAGCCGCGACAGTCCCTATGGCTACACCTTC.

V usage is TRBV7-8 and J usage is TRBJ1-2; D gene uncertain. V was clipped by 5 bases and J by 8 bases, with 21 bases between them. The germline CDR1 and CDR2 sequences are SGHVS and FQNEAQ. This CDR3 comprises 15 residues. DNA for the CDR3: TGTGCCAGCAGCCCCGGGATACAAATTTCGGGAGGCTACACCTTC. Its translation: CASSPGIQISGGYTF.

This rearrangement joins TRBV3-1 (or the pseudogene TRBV3-2) to TRBJ1-2; 7 nucleotides align to TRBD1. CDR1 is LGHDT, CDR2 YNNKEL, per germline (reference sequence). Trimming at V came to 6 bases and at J to 2 bases, leaving 6 bases not matched to a gene. CDR3 length: 14 residues. The CDR3: CASSRRTGNYGYTF. The CDR3 DNA sequence: TGTGCCAGCAGTCGGAGGACAGGAAACTATGGCTACACCTTC.

The gene calls are TRBV15 and TRBJ2-7; 8 bases map to TRBD2. The V segment lost 0 bases and the J segment 3 bases; nucleotides outside the gene matches: 7. Germline V gene sequence: CDR1 LNHNV, CDR2 YYDKDF (reference sequence). CDR3 length equals 16 residues. CDR3 in amino acids: CATSRDRGGRIYEQYF. DNA for the CDR3: TGTGCCACCAGCAGAGATCGGGGGGGTAGGATCTACGAGCAGTACTTC.

This clone has a single count. V usage is TRBV28 and J usage is TRBJ1-6; unclear D gene. The CDR3 length is 15 residues. Deletions cut 7 bases from V and 2 bases from J, with 12 bases between. From germline, CDR1 is MDHEN and CDR2 SYDVKM. The CDR3 reads CASNPGAPYNSPLHF. CDR3 DNA: TGTGCCAGCAACCCTGGTGCACCCTATAATTCACCCCTCCACTTT.

The chain is built from TRBV3-1 (or the pseudogene TRBV3-2) and TRBJ1-1; D uncertain. The CDR3 is made up of 13 amino acids. Germline CDR1 reads LGHDT; CDR2 reads YNNKEL (reference sequence). V lost 2 bases and J lost 10, with 14 bases in between. CDR3 loop: CASSQTQRRVAFF. The CDR3 DNA reads TGTGCCAGCAGCCAAACTCAGCGACGGGTAGCTTTCTTT.

Of note for this clone: Other DNA variants within this sample encode the same CDR3. The genes are TRBV27 and TRBJ1-5; D not certain. In germline, CDR1 is MNHEY, CDR2 SMNVEV (reference sequence). This CDR3 is 13 amino acids long. Trimming cost V 3 bases and J 1 base, with 4 bases left between them. In DNA form, the CDR3 reads TGTGCCAGCAGTTTGAGCAGCAATCAGCCCCAGCATTTT. Its protein product is CASSLSSNQPQHF.

This chain joins TRBV19 and TRBJ2-7; TRBD2 matches at 14 bases. With V trimmed by 6 bases and J by 6 bases, 10 bases remained unmatched. The CDR3 is 16 residues long. The germline V gene encodes CDR1 LNHDA and CDR2 SQIVND (reference sequence). The CDR3 here is CASSSTLGLAGAEQYF. The CDR3 DNA sequence: TGTGCCAGTAGCTCAACACTGGGACTAGCGGGAGCCGAGCAGTACTTC.

DNA for the CDR3: TGTGCCAGCAGCCCGATTACGGGGGAAGGGCAGTACTTC. Translated: CASSPITGEGQYF. This chain links TRBV7-8 with TRBJ2-7, with a possible D match to TRBD2 (6 bases). The V gene's germline CDR1 is SGHVS and CDR2 FQNEAQ. Trimming removed 5 bases at V and 9 bases at J, with 17 bases between. This CDR3 is built from 13 residues.

The V call is TRBV28, the J call TRBJ1-1; D is uncertain. The CDR3 sequence is 11 residues long. Trimming pared 6 bases from V and 8 bases from J, leaving 10 bases between. In germline, CDR1 is MDHEN, CDR2 SYDVKM. The CDR3 sequence: CASRSPAEAFF. The CDR3 region has the DNA TGTGCCAGCAGGTCCCCAGCGGAAGCTTTCTTT.

V usage is TRBV30 and J usage is TRBJ1-1, with D tentatively TRBD1 (5 bases). V lost 4 bases to trimming and J lost 4 bases, with 19 bases between them. The CDR3 spans 15 residues. Germline CDR1 is GTSNPN and CDR2 is SVGIG (reference sequence). The CDR3 sequence is CAWTTMRGRVTEAFF. As DNA, the CDR3 is TGTGCCTGGACCACGATGCGGGGGAGGGTCACTGAAGCTTTCTTT.

A single count supports this clone. The CDR3 DNA reads TGTGCCAGCCCCCCTATGGATGGCTACACCTTC. Protein sequence: CASPPMDGYTF. This rearrangement joins TRBV2 to TRBJ1-2; D unclear. The CDR3 contains 11 residues. Germline CDR1 and CDR2: SNHLY and FYNNEI. The germline V and J ends were trimmed by 8 bases and 6 bases, with 10 bases remaining between them.

This rearrangement joins TRBV2 to TRBJ1-1, with D unclear. Trimming cost V 4 bases and J 8 bases, with 8 bases left between them. Germline CDR1 is SNHLY and CDR2 is FYNNEI. This CDR3 comprises 11 residues. DNA for the CDR3: TGTGCCAGCAGTGTTGGAAGAGAAGCTTTCTTT. This sequence encodes CASSVGREAFF.

CDR3 DNA sequence: TGTGCCAGCAGCTTACGGTCTGGAAGCTCCTATAATTCACCCCTCCACTTT. Its translation is CASSLRSGSSYNSPLHF. This chain joins TRBV7-2 and TRBJ1-6; no clear D. The CDR3 covers 17 residues. V was pared by 2 bases and J by 0 bases, with 11 bases between. CDR1 and CDR2 (germline): SGHTA, FQGNSA. The full variable domain, in which reference TRBV7-2 and TRBJ1-6 provide the parts outside the CDR3, is GAGVSQSPSNKVTEKGKDVELRCDPISGHTALYWYRQSLGQGLEFLIYFQGNSAPDKSGLPSDRFSAERTGGSVSTLTIQRTQQEDSAVYLCASSLRSGSSYNSPLHFGNGTRLTVT.

The chain is built from TRBV3-1 (or the pseudogene TRBV3-2) and TRBJ1-1; the D is unclear. Trimming took 0 bases from V and 10 from J, leaving 9 bases between them. From germline, CDR1 is LGHDT and CDR2 YNNKEL (reference sequence). This CDR3 contains 12 residues. The CDR3 DNA reads TGTGCCAGCAGCCAAGAAACAAGTCGAGCTTTCTTT. As protein: CASSQETSRAFF.

This clone turned up a few times. Other DNA sequences in this sample translate to the same CDR3. This sequence joins TRBV6-5 and TRBJ1-5; D remains ambiguous. Trimming removed 0 bases at V and 4 bases at J, with 10 bases between. CDR3 length equals 15 residues. Germline-derived CDR1 and CDR2 are MNHEY and SVGAGI. CDR3 residues: CASSYSRIGNQPQHF. The DNA of the CDR3 is TGTGCCAGCAGTTACTCGAGAATAGGGAATCAGCCCCAGCATTTT.

The rearrangement uses TRBV5-8 and TRBJ2-1; TRBD1 aligns across 11 bases. Trimming at V came to 2 bases and at J to 5 bases, leaving 6 bases not matched to a gene. Germline V lookup: CDR1 SGHTS, CDR2 YDEGEE. The CDR3 spans 16 residues. CDR3 sequence: CASSLWTGGFNNEQFF. CDR3 nucleotides: TGTGCCAGCAGCTTATGGACAGGGGGCTTCAACAATGAGCAGTTCTTC.

The J gene is TRBJ1-2, the V gene TRBV5-1; D not resolved. The CDR3 runs 11 residues. The germline V gene encodes CDR1 SGHRS and CDR2 YFSETQ. The V and J ends lost 7 bases and 3 bases respectively, with 7 bases between them. In DNA form, the CDR3 reads TGCGCCAGCGCCGAGGACTATGGCTACACCTTC. As protein: CASAEDYGYTF.

The chain links TRBV28 to TRBJ2-7; the D is unclear. The CDR3 is 12 residues long. Germline V CDR1 and CDR2: MDHEN, SYDVKM. The V end lost 5 bases, the J end lost 6 bases, and 11 bases lay between the germline ends. The DNA for the CDR3 is TGTGCCAGCAGTACCCCACAAAGCGAGCAGTACTTC. Translating it yields CASSTPQSEQYF. Filled out from reference TRBV28 and TRBJ2-7, the complete variable domain reads DVKVTQSSRYLVKRTGEKVFLECVQDMDHENMFWYRQDPGLGLRLIYFSYDVKMKEKGDIPEGYSVSREKKERFSLILESASTNQTSMYLCASSTPQSEQYFGPGTRLTVT.

This chain joins TRBV10-1 and TRBJ2-1; no clear D gene. Between the trimmed V and J ends, which lost 8 bases and 8 bases, there was a span of 10 bases. CDR1 and CDR2 from the germline V gene are WNHNN and SYGVQD (reference sequence). This CDR3 has 11 residues. CDR3 nucleotides: TGCGCCAGCTCTACTTCGGATGAGCAGTTCTTC. Amino acids: CASSTSDEQFF.

The chain employs TRBV6-4 and TRBJ2-5; D may match TRBD1 or TRBD2 (6 bases each). Germline values: CDR1 MRHNA, CDR2 SNTAGT. V was trimmed by 3 bases and J by 0 bases, leaving 11 bases between them. The CDR3 has 15 amino acids. CDR3 region: CASSDRGRDQETQYF. The CDR3, as DNA: TGTGCCAGCAGTGATCGGGGGCGCGACCAAGAGACCCAGTACTTC.

The rearrangement joins TRBV2 to TRBJ2-1; D not certain. Trimming removed 5 bases at V and 3 bases at J, with 17 bases between. The CDR3 is 16 residues long. Looked up from germline, CDR1 is SNHLY and CDR2 is FYNNEI. The CDR3 sequence is CASSYRVPGLYNEQFF. DNA of the CDR3: TGTGCCAGCAGTTACCGGGTTCCAGGCCTCTACAATGAGCAGTTCTTC.

The CDR3 spells CASSHLHEQYF. The CDR3 DNA reads as TGTGCCAGCAGCCATTTACACGAGCAGTACTTC. The chain links TRBV14 to TRBJ2-7; the D is unclear. The CDR3 loop spans 11 amino acids. Germline V gives CDR1 SGHDN, CDR2 FVKESK. V was pared by 3 bases and J by 5 bases, with 5 bases between.